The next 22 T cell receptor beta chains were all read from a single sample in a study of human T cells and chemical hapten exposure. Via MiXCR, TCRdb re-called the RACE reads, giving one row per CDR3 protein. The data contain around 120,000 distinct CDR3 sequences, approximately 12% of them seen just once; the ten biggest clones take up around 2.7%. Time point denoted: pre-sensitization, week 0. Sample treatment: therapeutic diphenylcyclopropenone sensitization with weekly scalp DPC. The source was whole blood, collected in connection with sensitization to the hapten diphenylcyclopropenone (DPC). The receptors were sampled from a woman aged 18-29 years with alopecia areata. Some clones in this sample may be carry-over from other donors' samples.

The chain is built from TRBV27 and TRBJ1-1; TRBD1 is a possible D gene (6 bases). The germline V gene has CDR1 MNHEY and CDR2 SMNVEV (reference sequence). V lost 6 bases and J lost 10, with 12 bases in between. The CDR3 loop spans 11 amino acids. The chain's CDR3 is CASSNRVVAFF. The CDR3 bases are TGTGCCAGCAGCAACAGGGTAGTAGCTTTCTTT.

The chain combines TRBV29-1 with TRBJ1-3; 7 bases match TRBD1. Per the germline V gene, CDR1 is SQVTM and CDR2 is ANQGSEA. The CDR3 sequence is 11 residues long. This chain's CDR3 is CGTDSGNTIYF. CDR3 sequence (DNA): TGCGGGACAGACTCTGGAAACACCATATATTTT.

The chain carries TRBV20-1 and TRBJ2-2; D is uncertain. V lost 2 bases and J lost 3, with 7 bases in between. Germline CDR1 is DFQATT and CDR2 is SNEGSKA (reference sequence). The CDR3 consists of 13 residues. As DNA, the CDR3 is TGCAGTGCTAGAATGGGCTACACCGGGGAGCTGTTTTTT. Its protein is CSARMGYTGELFF.

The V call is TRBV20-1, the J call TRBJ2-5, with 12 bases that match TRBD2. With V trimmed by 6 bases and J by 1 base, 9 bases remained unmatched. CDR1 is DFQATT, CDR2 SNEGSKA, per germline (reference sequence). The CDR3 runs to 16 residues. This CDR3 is CSAPTTTSGGQETQYF. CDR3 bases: TGCAGTGCACCGACGACGACTAGCGGGGGCCAAGAGACCCAGTACTTC.

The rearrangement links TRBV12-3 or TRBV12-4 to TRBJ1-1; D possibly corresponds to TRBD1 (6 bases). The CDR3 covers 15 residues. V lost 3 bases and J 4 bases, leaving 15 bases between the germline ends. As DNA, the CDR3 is TGTGCCAGCAGTTTCGGACAGCTTGATAGCACTGAAGCTTTCTTT. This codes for CASSFGQLDSTEAFF.

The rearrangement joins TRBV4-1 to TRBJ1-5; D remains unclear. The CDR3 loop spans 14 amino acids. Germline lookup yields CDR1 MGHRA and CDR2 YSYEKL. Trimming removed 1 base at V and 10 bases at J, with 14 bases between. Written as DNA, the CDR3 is TGCGCCAGCAGCCAAGTCGACATTATTCAACCCCAGCATTTT. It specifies CASSQVDIIQPQHF.

CDR3 DNA: TGTGCCAGCAGCGTAGGAGTCGGGACTACTAGCACAGATACGCAGTATTTT. This codes for CASSVGVGTTSTDTQYF. V usage is TRBV9 and J usage is TRBJ2-3, with 7 bases lining up with TRBD2. Trimming at V came to 0 bases and at J to 0 bases, leaving 7 bases not matched to a gene. Per the germline V gene, CDR1 is SGDLS and CDR2 is YYNGEE. The CDR3 has 17 residues. The whole variable domain, remainder taken from reference TRBV9 and TRBJ2-3, is DSGVTQTPKHLITATGQRVTLRCSPRSGDLSVYWYQQSLDQGLQFLIQYYNGEERAKGNILERFSAQQFPDLHSELNLSSLELGDSALYFCASSVGVGTTSTDTQYFGPGTRLTVL.

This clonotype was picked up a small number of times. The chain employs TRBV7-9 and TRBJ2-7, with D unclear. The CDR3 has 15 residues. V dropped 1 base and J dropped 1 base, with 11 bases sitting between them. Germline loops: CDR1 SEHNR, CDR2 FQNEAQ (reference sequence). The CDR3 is CASSLGVGRSYEQYF. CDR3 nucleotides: TGTGCCAGCAGCTTAGGGGTTGGACGGTCCTACGAGCAGTACTTC.

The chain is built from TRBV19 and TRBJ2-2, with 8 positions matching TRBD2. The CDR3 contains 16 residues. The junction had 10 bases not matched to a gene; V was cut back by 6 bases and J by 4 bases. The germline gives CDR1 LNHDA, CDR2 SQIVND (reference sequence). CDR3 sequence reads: CASRGGGLSSTGELFF. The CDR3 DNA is TGTGCCAGTAGAGGCGGGGGGCTCTCGAGCACCGGGGAGCTGTTTTTT.

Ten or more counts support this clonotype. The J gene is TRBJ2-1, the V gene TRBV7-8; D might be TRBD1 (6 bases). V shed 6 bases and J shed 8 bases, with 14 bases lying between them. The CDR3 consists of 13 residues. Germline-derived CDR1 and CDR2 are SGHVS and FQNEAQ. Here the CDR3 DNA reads TGTGCCAGCAGTCGAAACAGGGACGATGAGCAGTTCTTC. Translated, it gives CASSRNRDDEQFF.

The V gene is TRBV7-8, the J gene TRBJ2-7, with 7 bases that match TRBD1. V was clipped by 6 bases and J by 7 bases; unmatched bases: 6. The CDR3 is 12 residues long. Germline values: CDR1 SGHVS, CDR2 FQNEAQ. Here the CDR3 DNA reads TGTGCCAGCAGTTTCGGGACAGATGAGCAGTACTTC. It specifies CASSFGTDEQYF.

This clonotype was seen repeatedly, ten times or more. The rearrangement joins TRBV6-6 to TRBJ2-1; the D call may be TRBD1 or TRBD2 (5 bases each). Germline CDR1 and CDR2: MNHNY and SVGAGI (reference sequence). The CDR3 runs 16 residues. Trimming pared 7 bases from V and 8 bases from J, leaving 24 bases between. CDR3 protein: CASIYSGTPYMDEQFF. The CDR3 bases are TGTGCCAGCATCTACTCCGGGACCCCATACATGGATGAGCAGTTCTTC.

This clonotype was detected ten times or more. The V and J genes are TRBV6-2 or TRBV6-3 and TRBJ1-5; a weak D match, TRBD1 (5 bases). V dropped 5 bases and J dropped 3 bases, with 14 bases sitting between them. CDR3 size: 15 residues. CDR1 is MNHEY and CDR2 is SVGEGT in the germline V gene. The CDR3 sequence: CASSPAGVANQPQHF. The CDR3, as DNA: TGTGCCAGCAGTCCGGCGGGGGTGGCCAATCAGCCCCAGCATTTT.

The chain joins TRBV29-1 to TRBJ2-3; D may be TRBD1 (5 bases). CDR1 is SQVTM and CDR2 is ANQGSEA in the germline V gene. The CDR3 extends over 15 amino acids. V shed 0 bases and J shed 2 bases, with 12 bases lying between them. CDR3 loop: CSVEDTYRLTDTQYF. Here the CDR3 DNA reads TGCAGCGTTGAAGATACGTACAGGCTCACAGATACGCAGTATTTT.

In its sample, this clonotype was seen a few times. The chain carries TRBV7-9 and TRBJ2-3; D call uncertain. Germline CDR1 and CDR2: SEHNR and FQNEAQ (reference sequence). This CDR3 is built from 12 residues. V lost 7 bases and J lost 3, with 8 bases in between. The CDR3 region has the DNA TGTGCCAGCACCGCAATTACAGATACGCAGTATTTT. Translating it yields CASTAITDTQYF.

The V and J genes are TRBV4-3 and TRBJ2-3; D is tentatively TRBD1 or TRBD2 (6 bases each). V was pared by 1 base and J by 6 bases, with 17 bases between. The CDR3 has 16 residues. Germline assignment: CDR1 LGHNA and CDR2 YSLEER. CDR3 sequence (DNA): TGCGCCAGCAGCCAAGGTTCCGGGGGCTCGGCGGATACGCAGTATTTT. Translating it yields CASSQGSGGSADTQYF.

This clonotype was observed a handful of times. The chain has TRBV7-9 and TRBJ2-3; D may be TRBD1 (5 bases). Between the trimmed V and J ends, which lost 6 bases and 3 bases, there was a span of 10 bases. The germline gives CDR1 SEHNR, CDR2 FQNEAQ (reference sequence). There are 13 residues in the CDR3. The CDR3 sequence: CASRRQNTDTQYF. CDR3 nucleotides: TGTGCCAGCAGACGACAGAATACAGATACGCAGTATTTT.

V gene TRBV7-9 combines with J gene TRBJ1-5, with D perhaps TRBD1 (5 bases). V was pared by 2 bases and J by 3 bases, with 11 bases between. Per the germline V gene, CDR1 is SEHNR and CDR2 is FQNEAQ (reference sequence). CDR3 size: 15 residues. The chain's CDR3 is CASSLSGRANQPQHF. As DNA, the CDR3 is TGTGCCAGCAGCTTAAGCGGCAGGGCCAATCAGCCCCAGCATTTT.

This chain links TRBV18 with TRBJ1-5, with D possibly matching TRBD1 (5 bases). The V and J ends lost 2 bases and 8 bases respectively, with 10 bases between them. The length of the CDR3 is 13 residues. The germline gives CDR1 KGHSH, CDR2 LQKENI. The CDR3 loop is CASSPGRVEPQHF. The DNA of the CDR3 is TGTGCCAGCTCACCAGGCAGGGTTGAGCCCCAGCATTTT.

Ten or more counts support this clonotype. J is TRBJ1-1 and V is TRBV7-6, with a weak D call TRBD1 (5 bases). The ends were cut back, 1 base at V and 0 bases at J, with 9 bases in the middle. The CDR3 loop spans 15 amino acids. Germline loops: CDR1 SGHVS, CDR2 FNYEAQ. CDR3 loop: CASSLGGIMNTEAFF. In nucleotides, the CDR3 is TGTGCCAGCAGCTTAGGGGGGATAATGAACACTGAAGCTTTCTTT.

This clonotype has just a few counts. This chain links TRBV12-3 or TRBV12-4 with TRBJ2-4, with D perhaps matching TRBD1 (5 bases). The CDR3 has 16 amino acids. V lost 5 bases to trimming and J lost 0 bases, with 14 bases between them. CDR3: CASSTRVLLAKNIQYF. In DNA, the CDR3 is TGTGCCAGCAGTACCAGGGTTCTCCTAGCCAAAAACATTCAGTACTTC.

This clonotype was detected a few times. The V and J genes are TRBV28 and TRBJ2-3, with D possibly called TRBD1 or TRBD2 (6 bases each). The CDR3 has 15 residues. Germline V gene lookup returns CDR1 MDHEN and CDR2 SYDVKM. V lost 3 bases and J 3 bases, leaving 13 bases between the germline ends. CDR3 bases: TGTGCCAGCAGTTTTCCGGAGGGGGGTACAGATACGCAGTATTTT. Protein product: CASSFPEGGTDTQYF.